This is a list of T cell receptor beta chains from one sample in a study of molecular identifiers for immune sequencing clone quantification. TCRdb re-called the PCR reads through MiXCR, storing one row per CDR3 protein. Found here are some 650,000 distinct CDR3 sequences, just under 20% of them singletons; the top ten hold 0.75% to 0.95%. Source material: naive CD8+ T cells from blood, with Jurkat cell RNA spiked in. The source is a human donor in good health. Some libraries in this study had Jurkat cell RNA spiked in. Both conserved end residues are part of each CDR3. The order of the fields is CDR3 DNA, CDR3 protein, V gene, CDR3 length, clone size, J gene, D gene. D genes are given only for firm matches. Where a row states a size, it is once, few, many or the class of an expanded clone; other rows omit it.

DNA: TGTGCCATCAGTGGGGAGGGACGCCTCTCTGGGGCCAACGTCCTGACTTTC
CDR3: CAISGEGRLSGANVLTF
V: TRBV10-3
length: 17
size: many
J: TRBJ2-6
D: TRBD2

DNA: TGCGCCAGCAGTGAGGGAAACGATCAGCCCCAGCATTTT
CDR3: CASSEGNDQPQHF
V: TRBV10-2
length: 13
size: .
J: TRBJ1-5
D: .

DNA: TGTGCCAGCAGTTTATTGGCAGACTACAATGAGCAGTTCTTC
CDR3: CASSLLADYNEQFF
V: TRBV28
length: 14
size: few
J: TRBJ2-1
D: .

DNA: TGTGCCAGCAGCCCCCGGCGATTAGTACTCTCTGGGGCCAACGTCCTGACTTTC
CDR3: CASSPRRLVLSGANVLTF
V: TRBV5-6
length: 18
size: many
J: TRBJ2-6
D: .

DNA: TGTGCCAGTAGTGTGTTGCTGCGGACGAGCAACACAGATACGCAGTATTTT
CDR3: CASSVLLRTSNTDTQYF
V: TRBV19
length: 17
size: .
J: TRBJ2-3
D: .

DNA: TGCAACGTTGGTGAAGTAGCGGGAGACTTATACAATGAGCAGTTCTTC
CDR3: CNVGEVAGDLYNEQFF
V: TRBV29-1
length: 16
size: .
J: TRBJ2-1
D: TRBD2

DNA: TGCAGTGCTAGCGGTGGGGGCTACGAGCAGTACTTC
CDR3: CSASGGGYEQYF
V: TRBV20-1
length: 12
size: many
J: TRBJ2-7
D: .

DNA: TGTGCCAACAGTTTAGACAGCTATAGCAATCAGCCCCAGCATTTT
CDR3: CANSLDSYSNQPQHF
V: TRBV12-3/TRBV12-4
length: 15
size: .
J: TRBJ1-5
D: .

DNA: TGTGCCAGCAGCTTTGGGACTAGCGGCTTCTCCTACAATGAGCAGTTCTTC
CDR3: CASSFGTSGFSYNEQFF
V: TRBV5-5
length: 17
size: .
J: TRBJ2-1
D: TRBD2

DNA: TGTGCCAGCAGCTTCGGGGCCGATAGCAATCAGCCCCAGCATTTT
CDR3: CASSFGADSNQPQHF
V: TRBV5-5
length: 15
size: few
J: TRBJ1-5
D: .

DNA: TGTGCCAGCAGCCCCTATGGGACGCGATATAATGAAAAACTGTTTTTT
CDR3: CASSPYGTRYNEKLFF
V: TRBV12-3/TRBV12-4
length: 16
size: many
J: TRBJ1-4
D: .

DNA: TGTGCCAGCAGCTTAGTTGGACTAGCGGGAGTAGTCGAGCAGTACTTC
CDR3: CASSLVGLAGVVEQYF
V: TRBV7-9
length: 16
size: few
J: TRBJ2-7
D: TRBD2

DNA: TGTGCCAGCAGTTACCTCCGTGTGGGACTAGCGGGCACAGATACGCAGTATTTT
CDR3: CASSYLRVGLAGTDTQYF
V: TRBV6-6
length: 18
size: many
J: TRBJ2-3
D: TRBD2

DNA: TGTGCCTGGAGTACGACAGGGGCCGGGGAGCTGTTTTTT
CDR3: CAWSTTGAGELFF
V: TRBV30
length: 13
size: many
J: TRBJ2-2
D: TRBD1

DNA: TGTGCTAGTGGTTTCGGGGCGGACACTGAAGCTTTCTTT
CDR3: CASGFGADTEAFF
V: TRBV12-5
length: 13
size: many
J: TRBJ1-1
D: .

DNA: TGTGCCAGCAGCCCCCCCGTGGCAGGGGGTAACACTGAAGCTTTCTTT
CDR3: CASSPPVAGGNTEAFF
V: TRBV7-9
length: 16
size: many
J: TRBJ1-1
D: TRBD1

DNA: TGTGCCAGCAGCTCTTTGCTGGGTAACACTGAAGCTTTCTTT
CDR3: CASSSLLGNTEAFF
V: TRBV11-2
length: 14
size: many
J: TRBJ1-1
D: .

DNA: TGTGCCAGCAGCCCGGTAATGGGGGATGAAGCTTTCTTT
CDR3: CASSPVMGDEAFF
V: TRBV3-1
length: 13
size: many
J: TRBJ1-1
D: .

DNA: TGTGCCTGGAGTGGGAGCGGGACAGGGCTGACTGAAGCTTTCTTT
CDR3: CAWSGSGTGLTEAFF
V: TRBV30
length: 15
size: .
J: TRBJ1-1
D: TRBD1

DNA: TGTGCCAGCAGCCCCCCGTTAGGTGAGACTGAAGCTTTCTTT
CDR3: CASSPPLGETEAFF
V: TRBV6-1
length: 14
size: .
J: TRBJ1-1
D: .

DNA: TGTGCCAGCAGCCAAGATCCCAGGCCCCCAGAGGATACGCAGTATTTT
CDR3: CASSQDPRPPEDTQYF
V: TRBV3-1
length: 16
size: few
J: TRBJ2-3
D: .

DNA: TGTGCCAGCAGTGAGTTAGCGGGATCCACAGATACGCAGTATTTT
CDR3: CASSELAGSTDTQYF
V: TRBV2
length: 15
size: many
J: TRBJ2-3
D: TRBD2

DNA: TGTGCCACCAGCAGCTCCTCTAGCACAGATACGCAGTATTTT
CDR3: CATSSSSSTDTQYF
V: TRBV15
length: 14
size: many
J: TRBJ2-3
D: .

DNA: TGTGCCAGTAGTCCCGGGACAGGCAATGAGCAGTTCTTC
CDR3: CASSPGTGNEQFF
V: TRBV19
length: 13
size: .
J: TRBJ2-1
D: TRBD1

DNA: TGTGCCAGCAGTGGGGATATTAGCGGGAGGCAAGAGACCCAGTACTTC
CDR3: CASSGDISGRQETQYF
V: TRBV6-5
length: 16
size: many
J: TRBJ2-5
D: TRBD2

DNA: TGCGCCAGCAGGGTAAGGGGGGCACGCTACAATGGGCAGTTCTTC
CDR3: CASRVRGARYNGQFF
V: TRBV4-3
length: 15
size: .
J: TRBJ2-1
D: .

DNA: TGCGCCAGCAGCCAAGACGAAAATCAGCCCCAGCATTTT
CDR3: CASSQDENQPQHF
V: TRBV4-1
length: 13
size: many
J: TRBJ1-5
D: .

DNA: TGTGCCAGCTCACCACAAGGCAGCTCGAGTGAAAAACTGTTTTTT
CDR3: CASSPQGSSSEKLFF
V: TRBV18
length: 15
size: .
J: TRBJ1-4
D: .

DNA: TGCAGCGTCGTCGAGGGACAGGGAATTGGGACTGAAGCTTTCTTT
CDR3: CSVVEGQGIGTEAFF
V: TRBV29-1
length: 15
size: many
J: TRBJ1-1
D: TRBD1

DNA: TGTGCCAGCAGCGCAGGGGACAGGGCGGTCACTGAAGCTTTCTTT
CDR3: CASSAGDRAVTEAFF
V: TRBV9
length: 15
size: many
J: TRBJ1-1
D: TRBD1

DNA: TGTGCCAGCAGCGCGGGACTAGCGAGCACCTACGAGCAGTACTTC
CDR3: CASSAGLASTYEQYF
V: TRBV9
length: 15
size: .
J: TRBJ2-7
D: TRBD2